This T cell receptor (beta chain) originates from a study of blood T cell repertoires in COVID-19. Looking at the study overall: Acute and convalescent COVID-19 specimens originated in the United States, Italy and Spain. PBMCs, B-cell-depleted T cells, or T cells were the source of the cDNA or gDNA that made up the material.

Study processing details: The assay estimated nucleated cells by amplifying reference gene primers. Measured with immunoSEQ multiplex PCR; TCRdb has only the in-frame clones, and not every one. V, J and clone size reflect that table, while D and trimming were determined from the DNA. The sample consists of 300,000 to 400,000 clones, around 90% of them appearing once. Cohort 3 donors counted as recovered after two negative PCRs, clearance, or resolved symptoms. The TCR comes from a man in his fifties or sixties who had recovered from COVID-19. Sequencing was performed on PBMCs or T cells enriched from blood (not recorded which).

The CDR3 bases are TGTGCCAGCAGCTTGGAGAACTATGGCTACACCTTC. Translated, it gives CASSLENYGYTF. J is TRBJ1-2 and V is TRBV7-9, with D uncertain. The V end lost 3 bases, the J end lost 2 bases, and 4 bases lay between the germline ends. CDR1 is SEHNR and CDR2 is FQNEAQ in the germline V gene (reference sequence). The CDR3 spans 12 residues.